This TCR beta chain is from a study of Ad26.COV2.S vaccination and SARS-CoV-2 variants. CDR1 and CDR2 from the germline V gene are MNHNS and SASEGT. V was pared by 2 bases and J by 4 bases, with 11 bases between. This CDR3 region has 14 residues. Treatment reported: 15 to 20 received Ad26.COV2.S at low or high dose, single or two shots; about 5 received placebo; per-sample allocation not given. Samples were taken on day 63 after the first vaccine or placebo injection. Clones were sequenced by immunoSEQ multiplex PCR, and TCRdb holds only the in-frame ones, with some missing. Of fewer than 900,000 clones listed, roughly 90% are singletons.

The TCR originated in a person aged 18-60 years who received the Ad26.COV2.S COVID-19 vaccine or a placebo. This chain connects TRBV6-1 to TRBJ1-2, with D uncertain. The material sequenced was peripheral blood, taken in a trial of Ad26.COV2.S vaccine versus placebo. Here the CDR3 reads CASSESGRTYGYTF. The CDR3 nucleotides are TGTGCCAGCAGTGAAAGCGGCAGGACCTATGGCTACACCTTC.